Ten or more counts support the clone carrying this T cell receptor (beta chain). This record belongs to a study of T cell repertoires in cytomegalovirus infection. About the study: From public TCR beta signatures came an indication of both CMV infection and matching HLA type.

TCRdb processed the reads anew with MiXCR; each CDR3 protein has one entry. The table lists 210,000 or so distinct CDR3 sequences, roughly 6.5% of them singletons, with under 7% in the top ten. This CDR3 has 14 residues. Germline V gives CDR1 DFQATT, CDR2 SNEGSKA (reference sequence). The V gene end was trimmed by 0 bases and the J gene end by 4 bases; junction bases not matched to a gene: 5. The specimen sequenced was PBMCs. The clonotype was recovered from a human donor in good health (CMV status not recorded). Some clones in this sample may be carry-over from other donors' samples. The rearrangement links TRBV20-1 to TRBJ1-2; TRBD1 matches 7 bases. The DNA of the CDR3 is TGCAGTGCTAGAGATCGGGCAGGGGGCTATGGCTACACCTTC. This gives the protein CSARDRAGGYGYTF.